These 24 T cell receptor beta chains came from one sample sequenced in a study of shared clonotypes between healthy human individuals (TCRdb year 2020). Receptors were amplified or captured by the immunoSEQ multiplex PCR assay. This is the immuneACCESS table as TCRdb keeps it, with only in-frame sequences that have V and J called. A part of the clones is gone; compared with another copy, unresolved V genes explain less than half, and the rest is unexplained. A total of 2.3 million or so clones appear in this sample, 85% to 95% of them only once. The ten largest clones capture roughly 0.36% of the sample. The sequenced sample consisted of naive CD4+ T cells from PBMCs. In the paper's terms, the cell subset or site label means: CD45RA+ positively selected. These receptors originate from a man in his late teens or twenties in good health. Some clones in this sample may be carry-over from other donors' samples.

With regard to this clone: This sample also contains other DNA sequences that code for the same CDR3. The chain couples TRBV2 to TRBJ2-1; no firm D call. The germline V and J ends were trimmed by 4 bases and 0 bases, with 4 bases remaining between them. Germline CDR1 SNHLY, CDR2 FYNNEI. CDR3 length equals 13 residues. CDR3 nucleotide sequence: TGTGCCAGCAGTGGCAGCTCCTACAATGAGCAGTTCTTC. Its translation is CASSGSSYNEQFF.

Worth noting for this clone: Different DNA sequences within this sample yield the same CDR3. The genes are TRBV7-3 and TRBJ2-2; no clear D gene. The germline V gene has CDR1 SGHTA and CDR2 FQGTGA. CDR3 size: 14 residues. Trimming left V 0 bases short and J 3 bases short, with 5 bases between. The CDR3 is CASSLTPHTGELFF. The CDR3 DNA reads TGTGCCAGCAGCTTAACACCTCACACCGGGGAGCTGTTTTTT. The full variable domain, completed using reference TRBV7-3 and TRBJ2-2, is GAGVSQTPSNKVTEKGKYVELRCDPISGHTALYWYRQSLGQGPEFLIYFQGTGAADDSGLPNDRFFAVRPEGSVSTLKIQRTERGDSAVYLCASSLTPHTGELFFGEGSRLTVL.

In its sample, this clone was seen once. J is TRBJ1-2 and V is TRBV4-1; a weak D match, TRBD1 (5 bases). V shed 0 bases and J shed 4 bases, with 21 bases lying between them. The CDR3 length is 18 residues. Germline V lookup: CDR1 MGHRA, CDR2 YSYEKL. As DNA, the CDR3 is TGCGCCAGCAGCCAAGATCAGCGGGTTGGTCCCAGGGTCTATGGCTACACCTTC. It encodes CASSQDQRVGPRVYGYTF.

The J gene is TRBJ2-7, the V gene TRBV5-1, with D perhaps TRBD1 (6 bases). V was trimmed by 0 bases and J by 9 bases, leaving 13 bases between them. The CDR3 has 13 amino acids. Looked up from germline, CDR1 is SGHRS and CDR2 is YFSETQ. The CDR3 loop is CASSLGLEDRQYF. CDR3 in DNA: TGCGCCAGCAGCTTGGGGTTGGAGGACAGGCAGTACTTC. Supplemented by reference TRBV5-1 and TRBJ2-7, the full variable domain reads KAGVTQTPRYLIKTRGQQVTLSCSPISGHRSVSWYQQTPGQGLQFLFEYFSETQRNKGNFPGRFSGRQFSNSRSEMNVSTLELGDSALYLCASSLGLEDRQYFGPGTRLTVT.

V usage is TRBV5-1 and J usage is TRBJ2-1; D unresolved. Trimming pared 3 bases from V and 9 bases from J, leaving 10 bases between. From germline, CDR1 is SGHRS and CDR2 YFSETQ. The CDR3 runs 12 residues. CDR3 sequence: CASSSIVGEQFF. DNA of the CDR3: TGCGCCAGCAGCTCTATAGTGGGTGAGCAGTTCTTC.

The gene calls are TRBV14 and TRBJ1-3, with D perhaps matching TRBD1 (6 bases). V was cut by 9 bases and J by 0 bases, with 12 bases left in between. This CDR3 has 14 amino acids. CDR1 is SGHDN and CDR2 is FVKESK in the germline V gene. The CDR3 is CASQGHPSGNTIYF. The CDR3 coding sequence is TGTGCCAGTCAGGGACACCCCTCTGGAAACACCATATATTTT.

The rearrangement joins TRBV5-1 to TRBJ2-5, with a tentative D call TRBD1 (6 bases). Trimming stripped 4 bases from V and 4 bases from J, with 17 bases between. The CDR3 consists of 15 residues. CDR1 SGHRS and CDR2 YFSETQ come from the germline V gene. The CDR3 protein is CASSEARQDPETQYF. As DNA, the CDR3 is TGCGCCAGCAGCGAGGCACGACAGGACCCAGAGACCCAGTACTTC.

V and J are TRBV2 and TRBJ2-3, with no clear D. The CDR3 has 14 amino acids. The germline V and J ends were trimmed by 3 bases and 1 base, with 8 bases remaining between them. Germline CDR1 and CDR2: SNHLY and FYNNEI. The CDR3 region is CASSDLRGTDTQYF. Written as DNA, the CDR3 is TGTGCCAGCAGTGATCTTAGGGGCACAGATACGCAGTATTTT.

In this sample, this clone turned up once. This chain connects TRBV25-1 to TRBJ2-1; TRBD1 or TRBD2 may be the D gene (6 bases each). The CDR3 contains 16 residues. Per germline, CDR1 MGHDK and CDR2 SYGVNS. With 4 bases removed from V and 3 bases from J, the gap between germline ends came to 16 bases. The CDR3 loop is CASSGGASSLYNEQFF. CDR3 bases: TGTGCCAGCAGTGGGGGGGCTAGCAGCCTCTACAATGAGCAGTTCTTC.

V gene TRBV9 combines with J gene TRBJ2-5, with D perhaps TRBD2 (6 bases). This CDR3 comprises 15 residues. Trimming took off 0 bases at V and 2 bases at J, with 11 bases between the two ends. The germline V gene encodes CDR1 SGDLS and CDR2 YYNGEE. DNA of the CDR3: TGTGCCAGCAGCGTAGATAGCGGAGTACAAGAGACCCAGTACTTC. It codes for CASSVDSGVQETQYF. Full variable domain (outside the CDR3, taken from reference TRBV9 and TRBJ2-5): DSGVTQTPKHLITATGQRVTLRCSPRSGDLSVYWYQQSLDQGLQFLIQYYNGEERAKGNILERFSAQQFPDLHSELNLSSLELGDSALYFCASSVDSGVQETQYFGPGTRLLVL.

The rearrangement joins TRBV11-2 to TRBJ2-3; D remains unclear. The CDR3 is 13 amino acids. Trimming removed 6 bases from V and 5 bases from J, with 12 bases in between. Germline V lookup: CDR1 SGHAT, CDR2 FQNNGV. CDR3 sequence reads: CASSYTPQDTQYF. The CDR3 DNA reads TGTGCCAGCAGTTACACCCCTCAAGATACGCAGTATTTT.

Details on this clone: At one end, the junction sequence differs from germline, possibly due to a read error. V gene TRBV2 combines with J gene TRBJ1-5; D is unresolved. CDR1 and CDR2 from the germline V gene are SNHLY and FYNNEI. CDR3 length: 14 residues. CDR3 amino acids: CASREGSPVQPQHF. The CDR3 DNA is TGTGCCAGCAGGGAAGGGTCCCCAGTACAGCCCCAGCATTTT. Together with reference TRBV2 and TRBJ1-5, the CDR3 gives the full variable domain: EPEVTQTPSHQVTQMGQEVILRCVPISNHLYFYWYRQILGQKVEFLVSFYNNEISEKSEIFDDQFSVERPDGSNFTLKIRSTKLEDSAMYFCASREGSPVQPQHFGDGTRLSIL.

J is TRBJ2-7 and V is TRBV19; 7 positions match TRBD1. Germline V gives CDR1 LNHDA, CDR2 SQIVND (reference sequence). The trim removed 3 bases at V and 0 bases at J, leaving 5 bases unmatched. CDR3 length: 15 residues. CDR3 nucleotides: TGTGCCAGTAGTATTCAGACAGGGAACTCCTACGAGCAGTACTTC. It codes for CASSIQTGNSYEQYF. The full variable domain, completed using reference TRBV19 and TRBJ2-7, is DGGITQSPKYLFRKEGQNVTLSCEQNLNHDAMYWYRQDPGQGLRLIYYSQIVNDFQKGDIAEGYSVSREKKESFPLTVTSAQKNPTAFYLCASSIQTGNSYEQYFGPGTRLTVT.

The sample holds one count of this clone. Other nucleotide sequences from this sample produce the same CDR3. The rearrangement links TRBV18 to TRBJ2-3, with no clear D. V was trimmed by 3 bases and J by 1 base, leaving 5 bases between them. Germline V gives CDR1 KGHSH, CDR2 LQKENI. This CDR3 has 13 residues. For the CDR3, the DNA is TGTGCCAGCTCACCCCCCGGCACAGATACGCAGTATTTT. It translates to CASSPPGTDTQYF. Combining the CDR3 with reference TRBV18 and TRBJ2-3 gives the whole variable domain NAGVMQNPRHLVRRRGQEARLRCSPMKGHSHVYWYRQLPEEGLKFMVYLQKENIIDESGMPKERFSAEFPKEGPSILRIQQVVRGDSAAYFCASSPPGTDTQYFGPGTRLTVL.

The rearrangement joins TRBV5-6 to TRBJ2-1; D unresolved. The CDR3 covers 13 residues. Germline values: CDR1 SGHDT, CDR2 YYEEEE. Trimming took 2 bases from V and 5 from J, leaving 8 bases between them. CDR3 region: CASSLYSHNEQFF. The CDR3 nucleotides are TGTGCCAGCAGCTTATACAGCCACAATGAGCAGTTCTTC.

The chain carries TRBV6-5 and TRBJ1-1; tentative D call: TRBD1 (6 bases). With 6 bases removed from V and 5 bases from J, the gap between germline ends came to 16 bases. Per germline, CDR1 MNHEY and CDR2 SVGAGI. This CDR3 is 14 amino acids long. CDR3 sequence (DNA): TGTGCCAGCAGCCCCCCGACAGGAGGGACTGAAGCTTTCTTT. Translated: CASSPPTGGTEAFF.

The chain has TRBV29-1 and TRBJ1-1, with 12 bases matching TRBD1. The CDR3 runs 15 residues. J was trimmed by 5 bases and V by 6 bases; bases with no gene match: 10. The germline V gene encodes CDR1 SQVTM and CDR2 ANQGSEA. The CDR3 protein is CSVAGQGARGTEAFF. The CDR3 DNA sequence: TGCAGCGTCGCGGGACAGGGGGCGCGGGGGACTGAAGCTTTCTTT.

This clone has a handful of counts. The chain links TRBV5-6 to TRBJ1-1, with no clear D. Trimming left V 0 bases short and J 8 bases short, with 8 bases between. This CDR3 region has 12 residues. CDR1 is SGHDT and CDR2 is YYEEEE in the germline V gene. The DNA for the CDR3 is TGTGCCAGCAGCTTGGGACTTGGGGAAGCTTTCTTT. Its protein is CASSLGLGEAFF. The whole variable domain, filled in from reference TRBV5-6 and TRBJ1-1, reads DAGVTQSPTHLIKTRGQQVTLRCSPKSGHDTVSWYQQALGQGPQFIFQYYEEEERQRGNFPDRFSGHQFPNYSSELNVNALLLGDSALYLCASSLGLGEAFFGQGTRLTVV.

This chain links TRBV29-1 with TRBJ1-5, with D unresolved. The CDR3 runs to 12 residues. Germline V lookup: CDR1 SQVTM, CDR2 ANQGSEA. CDR3: CRFPRTNQPQHF. CDR3 nucleotide sequence: TGCCGATTCCCGAGAACCAATCAGCCCCAGCATTTT.

This chain joins TRBV19 and TRBJ1-1, with D unclear. V lost 1 base and J lost 0, with 9 bases in between. The CDR3 runs 15 residues. Germline-derived CDR1 and CDR2 are LNHDA and SQIVND (reference sequence). The CDR3 protein is CASSIVTFMNTEAFF. DNA for the CDR3: TGTGCCAGTAGTATAGTTACGTTCATGAACACTGAAGCTTTCTTT.

This chain joins TRBV5-1 and TRBJ2-1; D gene uncertain. The V end lost 3 bases, the J end lost 5 bases, and 3 bases lay between the germline ends. The germline gives CDR1 SGHRS, CDR2 YFSETQ. The CDR3 totals 11 residues. CDR3 sequence reads: CASSSNNEQFF. Here the CDR3 DNA reads TGCGCCAGCAGCTCGAACAATGAGCAGTTCTTC. Full variable domain (rest looked up from reference TRBV5-1 and TRBJ2-1): KAGVTQTPRYLIKTRGQQVTLSCSPISGHRSVSWYQQTPGQGLQFLFEYFSETQRNKGNFPGRFSGRQFSNSRSEMNVSTLELGDSALYLCASSSNNEQFFGPGTRLTVL.

This rearrangement joins TRBV27 to TRBJ2-2; TRBD1 agrees at 7 bases. The CDR3 is 16 amino acids. Germline assignment: CDR1 MNHEY and CDR2 SMNVEV (reference sequence). Germline trimming cut 0 bases from V and 2 bases from J; bases unmatched to any gene: 3. In DNA form, the CDR3 reads TGTGCCAGCAGTTTATCAGGGGGCGCCAACACCGGGGAGCTGTTTTTT. It specifies CASSLSGGANTGELFF.

This clone was seen only once. This chain joins TRBV20-1 and TRBJ1-2; the D gene is possibly TRBD1 (5 bases). The CDR3 runs to 11 residues. CDR1 and CDR2 from the germline V gene are DFQATT and SNEGSKA (reference sequence). V shed 7 bases and J shed 9 bases, with 15 bases lying between them. In DNA, the CDR3 is TGCAGTGTTGAGACGCAGGGCCGCTACACCTTC. This codes for CSVETQGRYTF.

V is TRBV7-2 and J is TRBJ2-7; 10 bases line up with TRBD2. The germline V gene has CDR1 SGHTA and CDR2 FQGNSA. V was clipped by 5 bases and J by 2 bases; unmatched bases: 6. This CDR3 has 15 residues. DNA for the CDR3: TGTGCCAGCAGCAATGGACTAGCGGATACCTACGAGCAGTACTTC. It yields the protein CASSNGLADTYEQYF.